This T cell receptor beta chain was captured by sequencing in a study of T cell repertoires in cytomegalovirus infection. In the study overall: Signatures in public TCR beta sequences pointed to both CMV infection and matching HLA type. General study findings and limits: HLA-C-restricted CMV-specific TCR beta clonotypes were dominant in the ex vivo response.

Note on this clonotype: Its antigen remains unidentified.

TCRdb processed the reads anew with MiXCR; each CDR3 protein has one entry. The sample consists of about 110,000 distinct CDR3 sequences, around 31% of them appearing once. From germline, CDR1 is SEHNR and CDR2 FQNEAQ (reference sequence). CDR3 length: 14 amino acids. V lost 1 base and J lost 2, with 8 bases in between. Specimen: CD8+ T cells from cultured PBMCs, collected from culture after CMV antigen stimulation. The receptor's source is a human donor in good health (CMV status not recorded). Some clones in this sample may be carry-over from other donors' samples. The rearrangement links TRBV7-9 to TRBJ1-2; D is unresolved. As DNA, the CDR3 is TGTGCCAGCAGCTTAGTAGGCAGGAACTATGGCTACACCTTC. Amino acids: CASSLVGRNYGYTF.